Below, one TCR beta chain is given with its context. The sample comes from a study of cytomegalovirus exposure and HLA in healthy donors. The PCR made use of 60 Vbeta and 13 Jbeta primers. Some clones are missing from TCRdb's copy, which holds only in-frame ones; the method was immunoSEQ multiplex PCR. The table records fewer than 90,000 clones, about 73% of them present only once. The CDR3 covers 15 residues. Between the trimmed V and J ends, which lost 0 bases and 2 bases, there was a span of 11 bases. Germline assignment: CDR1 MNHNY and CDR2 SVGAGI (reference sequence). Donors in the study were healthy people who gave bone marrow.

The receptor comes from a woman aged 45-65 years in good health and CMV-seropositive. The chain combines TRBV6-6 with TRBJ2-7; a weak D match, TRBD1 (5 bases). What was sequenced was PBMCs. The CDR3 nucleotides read TGTGCCAGCAGTTACTCTGAAGCGACAGCCTACGAGCAGTACTTC. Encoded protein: CASSYSEATAYEQYF.